The clone carrying this T cell receptor (beta chain) is medium-sized within its sample. What it binds is unknown. The data were obtained in a study of circulating CD8 cells and anti-PD-1 response in melanoma. V lost 3 bases, J lost 10 bases, and 6 bases stayed unmatched. Looked up from germline, CDR1 is KGHDR and CDR2 is SFDVKD. CDR3 length: 14 amino acids. Whole-study results and caveats: At M1, fewer than 8% of TRB clonotypes appeared in multiple subsets.

The QIAseq Immune Repertoire TCR panel built the libraries from approximately 15 ng of total RNA. TCRdb reprocessed the reads with MiXCR, giving one entry per CDR3 protein. Counted here are hundreds of distinct CDR3 sequences, about 12% occurring once; the ten biggest clones make up roughly 66%. Live CD3+CD8+TCRalphabeta+ cells were sorted into four subsets by PD-1 and/or TIGIT. This rearrangement joins TRBV24-1 to TRBJ2-2; 8 bases align to TRBD1. Specimen: CD8+ T cells from PBMCs, collected at baseline or after one month of anti-PD-1 therapy (not recorded which). The receptor comes from a human donor with melanoma. The CDR3 reads CATSDPGTGLELFF. The CDR3 bases are TGTGCCACCAGTGATCCCGGGACAGGATTGGAGCTGTTTTTT.